The 30 T cell receptor beta chains given below trace back to one sample, sequenced in a study of blood T cell repertoires in COVID-19. Repertoires were generated with immunoSEQ multiplex PCR, while TCRdb's copy carries only in-frame clones and drops some. The sample has over 25,000 clones; 85% to 90% are singletons. Sample: peripheral blood. The origin of the receptors is a man aged 65 to 85 with acute or convalescent COVID-19.

The rearrangement uses TRBV6-2 or TRBV6-3 and TRBJ2-1; 11 bases map to TRBD2. The J segment lost 2 bases and the V segment lost 2 bases, leaving 5 bases of the junction unmatched. The CDR3 covers 17 residues. Germline CDR1 is MNHEY and CDR2 is SVGEGT. This chain's CDR3 is CASSYPLAGGTYNEQFF. In nucleotides, the CDR3 is TGTGCCAGCAGTTACCCCCTAGCGGGAGGTACCTACAATGAGCAGTTCTTC.

This chain uses TRBV2 with TRBJ2-3, with 9 bases identical to TRBD2. The CDR3 is made up of 17 amino acids. Losses at the gene ends were 10 bases for V and 6 bases for J; bases not matched to a gene: 20. The germline gives CDR1 SNHLY, CDR2 FYNNEI. This chain's CDR3 is CATGGRVFRGRDDTQYF. The DNA for the CDR3 is TGTGCCACAGGGGGGAGAGTATTTCGCGGGAGGGATGATACGCAGTATTTT.

V gene TRBV18 combines with J gene TRBJ1-1; the match to TRBD1 covers 7 bases. From germline, CDR1 is KGHSH and CDR2 LQKENI. The trim removed 4 bases at V and 0 bases at J, leaving 2 bases unmatched. CDR3 length: 14 residues. CDR3 sequence: CASSQQGMNTEAFF. In DNA form, the CDR3 reads TGTGCCAGCTCACAACAGGGGATGAACACTGAAGCTTTCTTT.

J is TRBJ2-5 and V is TRBV9, with D tentatively TRBD2 (5 bases). In germline, CDR1 is SGDLS, CDR2 YYNGEE. The V and J ends lost 1 base and 1 base respectively, with 8 bases between them. There are 14 residues in the CDR3. The CDR3 DNA reads TGTGCCAGCAGCGTACTGGGGAGCCAAGAGACCCAGTACTTC. Translation gives CASSVLGSQETQYF.

The DNA of the CDR3 is TGTGCCAGCTCACCACAACAGGGTGAAAAACTGTTTTTT. Translated, it gives CASSPQQGEKLFF. V usage is TRBV18 and J usage is TRBJ1-4; TRBD1 is a possible D gene (6 bases). Trimming pared 1 base from V and 7 bases from J, leaving 7 bases between. Germline V gene lookup returns CDR1 KGHSH and CDR2 LQKENI. The CDR3 runs 13 residues.

V is TRBV7-3 and J is TRBJ2-1, with 9 bases matching TRBD2. With V trimmed by 8 bases and J by 4 bases, 6 bases remained unmatched. The CDR3 is made up of 14 amino acids. CDR1 is SGHTA, CDR2 FQGTGA, per germline. The DNA for the CDR3 is TGTGCCAGCGGCTCAGGACTAGCGTACAATGAGCAGTTCTTC. It encodes CASGSGLAYNEQFF.

V gene TRBV5-1 combines with J gene TRBJ2-3; no definite D call. The germline V gene has CDR1 SGHRS and CDR2 YFSETQ. The CDR3 loop spans 12 amino acids. The ends were cut back, 4 bases at V and 2 bases at J, with 5 bases in the middle. This chain's CDR3 is CASSADTDTQYF. CDR3 DNA sequence: TGCGCCAGCAGCGCGGACACAGATACGCAGTATTTT.

The rearrangement uses TRBV6-2 or TRBV6-3 and TRBJ1-6, with 9 bases identical to TRBD1. The germline gives CDR1 MNHEY, CDR2 SVGEGT. The CDR3 spans 17 residues. J was trimmed by 5 bases and V by 4 bases; bases with no gene match: 9. The CDR3 is CASSFATGGSHNSPLHF. CDR3 nucleotide sequence: TGTGCCAGCAGTTTCGCTACAGGGGGCAGCCATAATTCACCCCTCCACTTT.

The rearrangement links TRBV25-1 to TRBJ2-1; 10 bases are a match to TRBD2. The CDR3 is 16 residues long. Germline V CDR1 and CDR2: MGHDK, SYGVNS. The J segment lost 8 bases and the V segment lost 6 bases, leaving 13 bases of the junction unmatched. The CDR3 bases are TGTGCCAGCAGCGACTCCGGGACTAGCGCGATCGATGAGCAGTTCTTC. Translating gives CASSDSGTSAIDEQFF.

The chain couples TRBV28 to TRBJ1-4; D is unresolved. Germline V gene sequence: CDR1 MDHEN, CDR2 SYDVKM. V lost 1 base to trimming and J lost 4 bases, with 7 bases between them. The CDR3 extends over 14 amino acids. CDR3 in amino acids: CASSLSGINEKLFF. The CDR3 DNA sequence: TGTGCCAGCAGTTTATCGGGTATTAATGAAAAACTGTTTTTT.

This clone has only one observation. This chain joins TRBV7-8 and TRBJ1-6; TRBD1 agrees at 7 bases. J gave up 16 bases and V 1 base, and 7 bases lay outside the gene matches. Germline values: CDR1 SGHVS, CDR2 FQNEAQ. This CDR3 has 13 amino acids. As DNA, the CDR3 is TGTGCCAGCAGCTTAGAGAGGGGGCTTGAACTCCACTTT. Encoded protein: CASSLERGLELHF.

This chain links TRBV2 with TRBJ2-7, with D possibly matching TRBD1 (6 bases). Between the trimmed V and J ends, which lost 4 bases and 5 bases, there was a span of 15 bases. The CDR3 consists of 14 residues. The V gene's germline CDR1 is SNHLY and CDR2 FYNNEI. The CDR3, as DNA: TGTGCCAGCAGTGTCGGACAGTCTATCAACGAGCAGTACTTC. Protein: CASSVGQSINEQYF.

In this sample, this clone turned up once. The rearrangement joins TRBV9 to TRBJ1-1; a weak D match, TRBD1 (6 bases). The CDR3 spans 13 residues. The ends were cut back, 10 bases at V and 7 bases at J, with 20 bases in the middle. Germline CDR1 SGDLS, CDR2 YYNGEE. CDR3 sequence: CASSGTGSVEAFF. In nucleotides, the CDR3 is TGTGCCTCAAGCGGTACAGGGTCTGTTGAAGCTTTCTTT.

The rearrangement links TRBV7-8 to TRBJ1-1; 10 nucleotides line up with TRBD1. The CDR3 runs 16 residues. Germline CDR1 SGHVS, CDR2 FQNEAQ. Trimming at V came to 4 bases and at J to 1 base, leaving 6 bases not matched to a gene. The CDR3 DNA is TGTGCCAGCAGCTCCAGGGACAGGGGCTCGAACACTGAAGCTTTCTTT. It translates to CASSSRDRGSNTEAFF.

A word on this clone: One end of the junction is discordant with germline, which a read error may explain. The chain combines TRBV6-5 with TRBJ2-7; 10 bases line up with TRBD1. Germline-derived CDR1 and CDR2 are MNHEY and SVGAGI. This CDR3 has 13 residues. The CDR3 region has the DNA TGTGCCAGCTCGACAGGGGGCAGGTACGGGCAGTACTTC. This codes for CASSTGGRYGQYF.

This clone was counted only a few times. The genes are TRBV5-4 and TRBJ2-1, with 11 bases matching TRBD2. Germline V CDR1 and CDR2: SGHNT, YYREEE (reference sequence). V lost 4 bases, J lost 12 bases, and 18 bases stayed unmatched. This CDR3 is 17 amino acids long. CDR3 region: CASSPTVLAGGIMGQFF. The CDR3 DNA reads TGTGCCAGCAGCCCCACGGTCCTAGCGGGAGGCATCATGGGGCAGTTCTTC.

CDR3 loop: CASSPGQINQPQHF. The CDR3 coding sequence is TGTGCCAGCAGCCCTGGACAGATCAATCAGCCCCAGCATTTT. V gene TRBV7-9 combines with J gene TRBJ1-5; TRBD1 might be the D (6 bases). Germline loops: CDR1 SEHNR, CDR2 FQNEAQ (reference sequence). The CDR3 covers 14 residues. Trimming took off 5 bases at V and 3 bases at J, with 11 bases between the two ends.

The genes are TRBV18 and TRBJ2-3; 10 bases fit TRBD2. The CDR3 sequence is 15 residues long. V trimming: 6 bases; J trimming: 5 bases; junction bases outside the gene matches: 8. Germline V gives CDR1 KGHSH, CDR2 LQKENI. The CDR3: CASSSSGSGEDTQYF. CDR3 sequence (DNA): TGTGCCAGCTCGTCTAGCGGGAGCGGGGAAGATACGCAGTATTTT.

The rearrangement joins TRBV18 to TRBJ2-7; 13 bases are shared with TRBD2. With 3 bases clipped from V and 2 bases from J, the junction kept 4 bases outside the gene matches. Germline V lookup: CDR1 KGHSH, CDR2 LQKENI. The CDR3 sequence is 16 residues long. CDR3 sequence: CASSPRLAGGPYEQYF. The DNA for the CDR3 is TGTGCCAGCTCACCCCGACTAGCGGGAGGCCCCTACGAGCAGTACTTC.

V is TRBV2 and J is TRBJ2-1; D may be TRBD2 (6 bases). The V gene's germline CDR1 is SNHLY and CDR2 FYNNEI. Trimming shortened V by 7 bases and J by 5 bases, and 15 bases separated the two germline ends. The CDR3 totals 14 residues. DNA of the CDR3: TGTGCCAGCACCACAAGAGGAGGGGACAATGAGCAGTTCTTC. Translating it yields CASTTRGGDNEQFF.

V is TRBV18 and J is TRBJ1-2; D ambiguous. The V gene lost 3 bases and the J gene lost 4 bases, with 9 bases spanning the gap. The CDR3 length is 13 residues. Germline V CDR1 and CDR2: KGHSH, LQKENI. CDR3 in DNA: TGTGCCAGCTCACCCGCGGAAACCTATGGCTACACCTTC. Translating gives CASSPAETYGYTF.

This sequence joins TRBV5-1 and TRBJ2-7; 11 nucleotides align to TRBD2. CDR3 size: 17 residues. Germline V lookup: CDR1 SGHRS, CDR2 YFSETQ. With V trimmed by 1 base and J by 4 bases, 10 bases remained unmatched. CDR3 region: CASSLRLAGGSAYEQYF. The CDR3 nucleotides are TGCGCCAGCAGCTTGCGTCTAGCGGGAGGATCGGCTTACGAGCAGTACTTC.

V and J are TRBV11-2 and TRBJ2-2; 9 bases are a match to TRBD2. Losses at the gene ends were 0 bases for V and 3 bases for J; bases not matched to a gene: 2. Germline assignment: CDR1 SGHAT and CDR2 FQNNGV. This CDR3 region has 16 residues. The CDR3 here is CASSLDSGSYTGELFF. The CDR3 bases are TGTGCCAGCAGCTTAGATAGCGGGAGTTACACCGGGGAGCTGTTTTTT.

The genes are TRBV3-1 (or the pseudogene TRBV3-2) and TRBJ2-1, with a possible D match to TRBD2 (5 bases). Looked up from germline, CDR1 is LGHDT and CDR2 is YNNKEL (reference sequence). V was trimmed by 0 bases and J by 4 bases, leaving 10 bases between them. There are 15 residues in the CDR3. CDR3 sequence reads: CASSQEGLAYNEQFF. The CDR3 DNA reads TGTGCCAGCAGCCAAGAAGGGCTAGCATACAATGAGCAGTTCTTC.

The gene calls are TRBV29-1 and TRBJ2-1, with D maybe TRBD1 (5 bases). This CDR3 is 12 amino acids long. Germline loops: CDR1 SQVTM, CDR2 ANQGSEA. V was cut by 8 bases and J by 9 bases, with 17 bases left in between. CDR3 nucleotide sequence: TGCAGCTCGAAGGGGCCCCCTCTTGAGCAGTTCTTC. Its translation: CSSKGPPLEQFF.

The sample holds one count of this clone. The chain links TRBV5-4 to TRBJ1-1; 12 bases fit TRBD1. The CDR3 length is 17 residues. CDR1 is SGHNT and CDR2 is YYREEE in the germline V gene (reference sequence). With 2 bases clipped from V and 1 base from J, the junction kept 6 bases outside the gene matches. CDR3 nucleotides: TGTGCCAGCAGCTTTGGGACAGGGGGCGGGGGGAACACTGAAGCTTTCTTT. This gives the protein CASSFGTGGGGNTEAFF.

The chain employs TRBV7-9 and TRBJ1-1; possible D gene TRBD1, 6 bases. CDR3 length equals 15 residues. CDR1 is SEHNR and CDR2 is FQNEAQ in the germline V gene (reference sequence). V lost 5 bases to trimming and J lost 1 base, with 14 bases between them. The chain's CDR3 is CASSPLTGENTEAFF. The CDR3 coding sequence is TGTGCCAGCAGCCCTTTGACAGGTGAGAACACTGAAGCTTTCTTT.

The V and J genes are TRBV5-4 and TRBJ2-5; 7 nucleotides align to TRBD2. The J segment lost 7 bases and the V segment lost 5 bases, leaving 11 bases of the junction unmatched. The CDR3 loop spans 14 amino acids. Germline V gene data show CDR1 as SGHNT and CDR2 as YYREEE (reference sequence). The CDR3 sequence: CASSSGLGSGTQYF. The CDR3 nucleotides are TGTGCCAGCAGTTCAGGACTAGGGTCGGGGACCCAGTACTTC. The complete variable domain, with remaining parts taken from reference TRBV5-4 and TRBJ2-5, reads ETGVTQSPTHLIKTRGQQVTLRCSSQSGHNTVSWYQQALGQGPQFIFQYYREEENGRGNFPPRFSGLQFPNYSSELNVNALELDDSALYLCASSSGLGSGTQYFGPGTRLLVL.

The chain joins TRBV24-1 to TRBJ2-5; D uncertain. V lost 5 bases to trimming and J lost 7 bases, with 13 bases between them. Germline CDR1 is KGHDR and CDR2 is SFDVKD. The CDR3 sequence is 13 residues long. Here the CDR3 reads CATSGPPRWTQYF. The CDR3 DNA reads as TGTGCCACCAGTGGACCCCCCAGGTGGACCCAGTACTTC.

The chain combines TRBV25-1 with TRBJ1-1; the match to TRBD1 covers 9 bases. The CDR3 extends over 18 amino acids. The trim removed 7 bases at V and 4 bases at J, leaving 19 bases unmatched. From germline, CDR1 is MGHDK and CDR2 SYGVNS. Here the CDR3 DNA reads TGTGCCAGCAAAGACCTACTTGGGGACAGGGAGGGCGGCACTGAAGCTTTCTTT. This encodes CASKDLLGDREGGTEAFF.